Sequencing of this T cell receptor beta chain was carried out in a study of shared clonotypes between healthy human individuals. The table came from immunoSEQ multiplex PCR; TCRdb's copy has only in-frame clones and leaves some out. The sample includes around 370,000 clones, approximately 97% of them seen just once. CDR1 is SQVTM, CDR2 ANQGSEA, per germline. This CDR3 is 14 amino acids long. V gave up 7 bases and J gave up 2 bases; unmatched junction bases: 10. This clonotype originated in a man in his thirties or forties in good health. The sequenced sample consisted of memory CD8+ T cells sorted from blood. As for subset: CD45RO+ cells pooled with CCR7-negative TemRA cells. V and J are TRBV29-1 and TRBJ2-7; 8 bases match TRBD2. CDR3 sequence (DNA): TGCAGCGCCGAGGGGCGGGAGGCGACCTACGAGCAGTACTTC. Translating gives CSAEGREATYEQYF.